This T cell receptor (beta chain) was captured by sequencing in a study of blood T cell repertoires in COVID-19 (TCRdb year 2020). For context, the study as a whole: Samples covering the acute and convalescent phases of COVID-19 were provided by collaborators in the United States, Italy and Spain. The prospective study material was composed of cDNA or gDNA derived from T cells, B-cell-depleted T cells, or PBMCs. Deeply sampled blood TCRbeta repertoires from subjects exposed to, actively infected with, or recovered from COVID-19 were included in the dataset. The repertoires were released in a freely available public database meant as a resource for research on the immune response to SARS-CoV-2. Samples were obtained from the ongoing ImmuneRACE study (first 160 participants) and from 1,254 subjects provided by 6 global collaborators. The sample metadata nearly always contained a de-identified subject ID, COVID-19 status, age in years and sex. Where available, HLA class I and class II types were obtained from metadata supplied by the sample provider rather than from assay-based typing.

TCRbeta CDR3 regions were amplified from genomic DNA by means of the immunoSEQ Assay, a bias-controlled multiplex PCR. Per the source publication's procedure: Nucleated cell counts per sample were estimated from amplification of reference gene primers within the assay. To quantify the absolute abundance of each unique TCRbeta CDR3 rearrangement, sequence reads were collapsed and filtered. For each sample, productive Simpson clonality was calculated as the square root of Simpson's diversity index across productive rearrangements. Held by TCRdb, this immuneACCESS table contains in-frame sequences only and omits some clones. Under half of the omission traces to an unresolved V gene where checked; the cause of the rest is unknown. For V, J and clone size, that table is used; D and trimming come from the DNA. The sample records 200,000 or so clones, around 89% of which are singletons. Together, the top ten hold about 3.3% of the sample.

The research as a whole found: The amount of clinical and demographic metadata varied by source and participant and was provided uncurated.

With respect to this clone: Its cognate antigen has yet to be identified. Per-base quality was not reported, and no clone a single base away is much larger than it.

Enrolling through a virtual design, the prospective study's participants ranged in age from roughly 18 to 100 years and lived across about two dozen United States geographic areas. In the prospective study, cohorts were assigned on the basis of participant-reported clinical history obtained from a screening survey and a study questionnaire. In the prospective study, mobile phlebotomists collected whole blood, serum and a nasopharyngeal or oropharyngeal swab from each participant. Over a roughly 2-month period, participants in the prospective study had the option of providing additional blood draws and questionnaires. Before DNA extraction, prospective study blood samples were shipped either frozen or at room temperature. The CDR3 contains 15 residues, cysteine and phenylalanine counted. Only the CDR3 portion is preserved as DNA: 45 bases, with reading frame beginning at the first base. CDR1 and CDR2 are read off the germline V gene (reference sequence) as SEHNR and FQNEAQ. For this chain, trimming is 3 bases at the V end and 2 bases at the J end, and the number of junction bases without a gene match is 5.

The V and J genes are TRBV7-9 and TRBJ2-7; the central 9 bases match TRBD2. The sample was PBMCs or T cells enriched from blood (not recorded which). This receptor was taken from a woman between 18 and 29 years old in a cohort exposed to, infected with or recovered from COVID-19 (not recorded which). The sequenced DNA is TGTGCCAGCAGCTTCGAGACTAGCGGACCCTACGAGCAGTACTTC. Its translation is CASSFETSGPYEQYF.